Following are 15 T cell receptor beta chains from one sample sequenced in a study of a mutant IDH1 vaccine in newly diagnosed glioma. These receptors have no known antigen. Time point in this sample: week 5, during vaccination. Mutant IDH1 20-mer peptide, at 300 ug, made up each vaccine dose, with topical imiquimod. Here immunoSEQ multiplex PCR was the method, and the copy in TCRdb shows in-frame clones only, minus some. The sample holds about 37,000 clones, about 79% seen once. Sequenced here: PBMCs, sampled from a glioma patient whose treatment included an IDH1 peptide vaccine. The receptors were gathered from a young man with glioma.

The V call is TRBV15, the J call TRBJ1-6; no firm D call. CDR3 length: 15 amino acids. Trimming stripped 1 base from V and 9 bases from J, with 13 bases between. Germline V gene lookup returns CDR1 LNHNV and CDR2 YYDKDF (reference sequence). The CDR3 nucleotides are TGTGCCACCAGCAGAGTACGGGGAGGAACTTCACCCCTCCACTTT. This sequence encodes CATSRVRGGTSPLHF.

The CDR3 DNA sequence: TGTGCCAGCAGCGTAAGGGCGGGGAGCACTGAAGCTTTCTTT. It specifies CASSVRAGSTEAFF. V and J are TRBV9 and TRBJ1-1; D gene uncertain. With 1 base removed from V and 4 bases from J, the gap between germline ends came to 11 bases. There are 14 residues in the CDR3. Per germline, CDR1 SGDLS and CDR2 YYNGEE.

This sequence joins TRBV28 and TRBJ2-7; no firm D call. The CDR3 consists of 12 residues. CDR1 MDHEN and CDR2 SYDVKM come from the germline V gene. Trimming left V 7 bases short and J 7 bases short, with 14 bases between. CDR3 region: CASNGYSREQYF. CDR3 DNA: TGTGCCAGCAACGGGTACTCGAGGGAGCAGTACTTC.

This chain connects TRBV5-1 to TRBJ2-3, with TRBD2 matching 14 bases. From germline, CDR1 is SGHRS and CDR2 YFSETQ. V was clipped by 2 bases and J by 5 bases; unmatched bases: 4. The CDR3 totals 16 residues. Here the CDR3 DNA reads TGCGCCAGCAGCTTCCCGACTAGCGGGGGGGTAGATACGCAGTATTTT. Its translation is CASSFPTSGGVDTQYF.

V usage is TRBV7-6 and J usage is TRBJ1-4; D uncertain. This CDR3 spans 15 amino acids. Trimming stripped 5 bases from V and 3 bases from J, with 13 bases between. Germline CDR1 reads SGHVS; CDR2 reads FNYEAQ. CDR3 coding DNA: TGTGCCAGCAGCCCCAAGAGCCTATCTAATGAAAAACTGTTTTTT. It codes for CASSPKSLSNEKLFF.

The genes are TRBV19 and TRBJ2-7; D possibly matches TRBD1 or TRBD2 (5 bases each). Germline V CDR1 and CDR2: LNHDA, SQIVND (reference sequence). This CDR3 has 14 residues. Deletions cut 4 bases from V and 0 bases from J, with 10 bases between. For the CDR3, the DNA is TGTGCCAGTAGTAGGGACGTAAGCTCCTACGAGCAGTACTTC. Its protein is CASSRDVSSYEQYF. The full variable domain, in which reference TRBV19 and TRBJ2-7 provide the parts outside the CDR3, is DGGITQSPKYLFRKEGQNVTLSCEQNLNHDAMYWYRQDPGQGLRLIYYSQIVNDFQKGDIAEGYSVSREKKESFPLTVTSAQKNPTAFYLCASSRDVSSYEQYFGPGTRLTVT.

The chain combines TRBV9 with TRBJ2-7, with 10 bases that match TRBD1. The CDR3 is 16 residues long. The V gene's germline CDR1 is SGDLS and CDR2 YYNGEE. Germline trimming cut 3 bases from V and 6 bases from J; bases unmatched to any gene: 12. In nucleotides, the CDR3 is TGTGCCAGCAGCGACGGGGGGACAGGGGTGTTTAGCGAGCAGTACTTC. Translation: CASSDGGTGVFSEQYF.

The V and J genes are TRBV4-2 and TRBJ1-1, with D possibly matching TRBD1 (5 bases). Germline V gene lookup returns CDR1 LGHNA and CDR2 YNFKEQ. The CDR3 contains 15 residues. V dropped 1 base and J dropped 4 bases, with 13 bases sitting between them. The CDR3 DNA reads as TGTGCCAGCAGCCAAGTGGTTGAGGGGACCACTGAAGCTTTCTTT. It translates to CASSQVVEGTTEAFF.

V usage is TRBV5-4 and J usage is TRBJ1-3; D remains unclear. The CDR3 has 16 residues. Trimming removed 4 bases at V and 4 bases at J, with 18 bases between. CDR1 is SGHNT, CDR2 YYREEE, per germline (reference sequence). The CDR3 sequence: CASSPGPSPVGNTIYF. Here the CDR3 DNA reads TGTGCCAGCAGCCCTGGGCCCTCCCCGGTGGGAAACACCATATATTTT.

As concerns this clone: Distinct nucleotide sequences in the sample also encode this CDR3. This chain joins TRBV6-5 and TRBJ2-6; D is uncertain. Germline assignment: CDR1 MNHEY and CDR2 SVGAGI. The CDR3 is made up of 12 amino acids. V lost 6 bases and J lost 4, with 4 bases in between. The CDR3 here is CASRTGANVLTF. The CDR3 bases are TGTGCCAGCAGGACGGGGGCCAACGTCCTGACTTTC.

The rearrangement links TRBV5-1 to TRBJ2-1; the D is unclear. CDR1 is SGHRS and CDR2 is YFSETQ in the germline V gene. Trimming shortened V by 1 base and J by 8 bases, and 7 bases separated the two germline ends. The length of the CDR3 is 12 residues. CDR3 sequence reads: CASSLSQDEQFF. The CDR3 region has the DNA TGCGCCAGCAGCTTGTCTCAGGATGAGCAGTTCTTC.

The chain joins TRBV28 to TRBJ2-5; D might be TRBD1 (5 bases). The CDR3 is 17 amino acids. Looked up from germline, CDR1 is MDHEN and CDR2 is SYDVKM. Trimming removed 5 bases from V and 5 bases from J, with 24 bases in between. The CDR3: CASSALATSGPRETQYF. The CDR3 nucleotides read TGTGCCAGCAGTGCCCTCGCCACGTCAGGGCCCCGGGAGACCCAGTACTTC.

This chain joins TRBV5-6 and TRBJ2-7; D is undetermined. This CDR3 has 10 residues. The germline CDR1 and CDR2 sequences are SGHDT and YYEEEE. The germline V and J ends were trimmed by 4 bases and 2 bases, with 1 base remaining between them. The CDR3 sequence: CASSPYEQYF. The CDR3 bases are TGTGCCAGCAGCCCCTACGAGCAGTACTTC.

The rearrangement links TRBV6-1 to TRBJ2-7; D is perhaps TRBD1 (6 bases). This CDR3 has 14 residues. V lost 7 bases to trimming and J lost 5 bases, with 18 bases between them. Germline V gives CDR1 MNHNS, CDR2 SASEGT. CDR3 DNA sequence: TGTGCCAGCACTACCGAGGCCGGGACACACGAGCAGTACTTC. Amino acid sequence: CASTTEAGTHEQYF.

The rearrangement links TRBV11-2 to TRBJ1-1, with D tentatively TRBD1 (6 bases). The CDR3 totals 18 residues. Trimming left V 0 bases short and J 0 bases short, with 17 bases between. Looked up from germline, CDR1 is SGHAT and CDR2 is FQNNGV. The CDR3 sequence is CASSLDGVAGHLNTEAFF. The DNA of the CDR3 is TGTGCCAGCAGCTTAGATGGGGTGGCGGGACACCTGAACACTGAAGCTTTCTTT.